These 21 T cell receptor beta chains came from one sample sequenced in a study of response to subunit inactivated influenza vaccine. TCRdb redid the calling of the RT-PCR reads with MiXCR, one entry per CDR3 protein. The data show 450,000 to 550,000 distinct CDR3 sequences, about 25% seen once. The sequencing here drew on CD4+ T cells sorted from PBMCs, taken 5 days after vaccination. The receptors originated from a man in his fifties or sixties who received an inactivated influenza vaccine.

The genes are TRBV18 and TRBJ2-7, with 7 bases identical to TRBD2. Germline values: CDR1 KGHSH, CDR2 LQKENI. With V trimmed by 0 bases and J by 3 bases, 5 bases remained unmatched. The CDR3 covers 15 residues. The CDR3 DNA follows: TGTGCCAGCTCACCACCGAGGGGAGGGGACTACGAGCAGTACTTC. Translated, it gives CASSPPRGGDYEQYF.

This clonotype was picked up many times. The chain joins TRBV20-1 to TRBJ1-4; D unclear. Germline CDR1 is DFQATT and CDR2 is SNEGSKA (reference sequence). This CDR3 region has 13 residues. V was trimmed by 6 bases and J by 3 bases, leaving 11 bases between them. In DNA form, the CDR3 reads TGCAGTGCCACCGGCGGGTCTAATGAAAAACTGTTTTTT. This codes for CSATGGSNEKLFF.

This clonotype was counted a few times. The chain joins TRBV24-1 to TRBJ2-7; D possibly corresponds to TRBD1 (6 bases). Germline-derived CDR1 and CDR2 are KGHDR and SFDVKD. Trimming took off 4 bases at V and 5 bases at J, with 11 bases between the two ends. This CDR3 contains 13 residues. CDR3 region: CATSERQDNEQYF. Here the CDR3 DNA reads TGTGCCACCAGTGAAAGACAGGATAACGAGCAGTACTTC.

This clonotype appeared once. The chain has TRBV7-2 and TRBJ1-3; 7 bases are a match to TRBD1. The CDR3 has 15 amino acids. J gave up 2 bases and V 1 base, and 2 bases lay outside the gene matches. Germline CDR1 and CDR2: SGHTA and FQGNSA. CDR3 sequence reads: CASSLGRGTGNTIYF. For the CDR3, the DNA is TGTGCCAGCAGCTTAGGCAGGGGGACTGGAAACACCATATATTTT.

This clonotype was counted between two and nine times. The CDR3, as DNA: TGTGCCAGCAGCCCTACTAGCAACGCAGATACGCAGTATTTT. Amino acids: CASSPTSNADTQYF. This rearrangement joins TRBV9 to TRBJ2-3, with D perhaps matching TRBD2 (6 bases). Germline-derived CDR1 and CDR2 are SGDLS and YYNGEE. This CDR3 spans 14 amino acids. Between the trimmed V and J ends, which lost 4 bases and 4 bases, there was a span of 13 bases.

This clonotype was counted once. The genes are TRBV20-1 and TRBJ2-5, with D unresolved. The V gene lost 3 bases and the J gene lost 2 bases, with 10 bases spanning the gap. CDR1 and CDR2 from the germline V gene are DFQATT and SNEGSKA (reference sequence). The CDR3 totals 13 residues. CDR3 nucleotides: TGCAGTGCTAGTAGACCGCGACAAGAGACCCAGTACTTC. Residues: CSASRPRQETQYF.

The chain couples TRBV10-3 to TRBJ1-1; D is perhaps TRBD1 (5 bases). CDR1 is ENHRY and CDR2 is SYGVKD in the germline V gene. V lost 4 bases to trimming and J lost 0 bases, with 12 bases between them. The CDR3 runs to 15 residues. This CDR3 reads CAISAQGPLNTEAFF. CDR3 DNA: TGTGCCATCAGTGCCCAGGGTCCATTGAACACTGAAGCTTTCTTT.

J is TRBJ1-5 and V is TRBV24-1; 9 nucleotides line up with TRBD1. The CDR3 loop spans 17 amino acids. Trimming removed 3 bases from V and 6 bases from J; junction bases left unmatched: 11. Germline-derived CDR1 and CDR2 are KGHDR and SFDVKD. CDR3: CATSDGAGTGSGQPQHF. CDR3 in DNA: TGTGCCACCAGTGATGGTGCTGGGACAGGGTCTGGTCAGCCCCAGCATTTT.

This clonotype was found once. CDR3 amino acids: CASSMGPPRGYEQYF. The CDR3 DNA sequence: TGTGCCAGCAGTATGGGACCCCCGAGAGGATACGAGCAGTACTTC. The chain couples TRBV28 to TRBJ2-7; D assignment may be TRBD1 or TRBD2 (5 bases each). The CDR3 runs to 15 residues. The germline V gene has CDR1 MDHEN and CDR2 SYDVKM. V lost 5 bases and J 4 bases, leaving 18 bases between the germline ends.

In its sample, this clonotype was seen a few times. The DNA of the CDR3 is TGTGCCAGCAGCTCACCCCCCTACGAGCAGTACTTC. Translation: CASSSPPYEQYF. This chain uses TRBV11-1 with TRBJ2-7; D remains unclear. Germline V gene data show CDR1 as SGHAT and CDR2 as FQDESV (reference sequence). Trimming removed 4 bases at V and 2 bases at J, with 6 bases between. This CDR3 spans 12 amino acids. The complete variable domain, with remaining parts taken from reference TRBV11-1 and TRBJ2-7, reads EAEVAQSPRYKITEKSQAVAFWCDPISGHATLYWYRQILGQGPELLVQFQDESVVDDSQLPKDRFSAERLKGVDSTLKIQPAELGDSAMYLCASSSPPYEQYFGPGTRLTVT.

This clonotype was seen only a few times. The CDR3 spells CSAHPGGAIYEQYF. The CDR3 DNA reads TGCAGTGCCCATCCCGGCGGGGCGATCTACGAGCAGTACTTC. The chain employs TRBV20-1 and TRBJ2-7; D may be TRBD2 (6 bases). The germline V gene encodes CDR1 DFQATT and CDR2 SNEGSKA (reference sequence). V lost 6 bases and J lost 3, with 18 bases in between. The CDR3 spans 14 residues.

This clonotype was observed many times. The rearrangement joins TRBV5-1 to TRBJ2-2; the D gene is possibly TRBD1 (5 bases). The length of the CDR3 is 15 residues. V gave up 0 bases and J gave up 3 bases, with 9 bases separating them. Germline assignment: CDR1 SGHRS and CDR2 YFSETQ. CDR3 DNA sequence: TGCGCCAGCAGCTTGGACAGGCCGGACACCGGGGAGCTGTTTTTT. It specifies CASSLDRPDTGELFF.

This CDR3 reads CSARGAGGSYNEQFF. As DNA, the CDR3 is TGCAGTGCTAGGGGAGCGGGAGGCTCCTACAATGAGCAGTTCTTC. The genes are TRBV20-1 and TRBJ2-1; 9 bases are a match to TRBD2. The trim removed 3 bases at V and 0 bases at J, leaving 3 bases unmatched. Germline loops: CDR1 DFQATT, CDR2 SNEGSKA (reference sequence). The CDR3 is made up of 15 amino acids.

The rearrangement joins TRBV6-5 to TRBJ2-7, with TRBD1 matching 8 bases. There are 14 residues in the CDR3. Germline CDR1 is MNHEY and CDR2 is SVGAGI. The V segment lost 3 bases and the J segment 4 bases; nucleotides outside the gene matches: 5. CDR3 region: CASSYGRGQYEQYF. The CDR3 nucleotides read TGTGCCAGCAGTTATGGCAGGGGGCAATACGAGCAGTACTTC.

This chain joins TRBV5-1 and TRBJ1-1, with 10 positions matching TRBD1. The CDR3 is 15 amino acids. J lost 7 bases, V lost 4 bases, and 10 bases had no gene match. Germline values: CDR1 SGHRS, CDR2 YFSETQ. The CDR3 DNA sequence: TGCGCCAGCAGCGCAACCGGACAGGGGGGCCGTGAAGCTTTCTTT. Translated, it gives CASSATGQGGREAFF.

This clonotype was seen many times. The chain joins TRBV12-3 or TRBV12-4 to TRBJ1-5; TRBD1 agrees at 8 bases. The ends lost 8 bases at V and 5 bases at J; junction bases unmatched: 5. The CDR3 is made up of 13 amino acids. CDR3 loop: CASGGTGYQPQHF. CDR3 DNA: TGTGCCAGCGGTGGGACAGGTTATCAGCCCCAGCATTTT.

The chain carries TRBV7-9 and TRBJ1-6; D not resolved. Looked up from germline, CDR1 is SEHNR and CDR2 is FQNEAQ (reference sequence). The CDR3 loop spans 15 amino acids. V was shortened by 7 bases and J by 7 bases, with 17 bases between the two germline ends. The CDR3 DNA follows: TGTGCCAGCACTCATCACAGATCCCTAAATTCACCCCTCCACTTT. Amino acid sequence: CASTHHRSLNSPLHF.

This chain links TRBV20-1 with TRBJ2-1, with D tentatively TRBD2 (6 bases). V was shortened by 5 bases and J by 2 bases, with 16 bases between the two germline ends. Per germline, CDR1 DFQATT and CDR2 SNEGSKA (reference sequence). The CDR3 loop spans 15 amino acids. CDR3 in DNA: TGCAGTGCTCCCAGTGGGGGGATGCCCTACAATGAGCAGTTCTTC. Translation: CSAPSGGMPYNEQFF.

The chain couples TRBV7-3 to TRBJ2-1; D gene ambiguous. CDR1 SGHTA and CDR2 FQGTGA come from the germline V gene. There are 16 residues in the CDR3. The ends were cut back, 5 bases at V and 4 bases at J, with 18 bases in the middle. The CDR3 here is CASSPQFPERYNEQFF. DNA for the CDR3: TGTGCCAGCAGCCCTCAGTTTCCGGAGAGGTACAATGAGCAGTTCTTC.

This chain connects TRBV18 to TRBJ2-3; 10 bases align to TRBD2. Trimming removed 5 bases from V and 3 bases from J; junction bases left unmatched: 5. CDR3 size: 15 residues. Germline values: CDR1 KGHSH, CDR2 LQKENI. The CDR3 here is CASSFTSGETDTQYF. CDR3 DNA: TGTGCCAGCTCATTCACTAGCGGGGAGACAGATACGCAGTATTTT.

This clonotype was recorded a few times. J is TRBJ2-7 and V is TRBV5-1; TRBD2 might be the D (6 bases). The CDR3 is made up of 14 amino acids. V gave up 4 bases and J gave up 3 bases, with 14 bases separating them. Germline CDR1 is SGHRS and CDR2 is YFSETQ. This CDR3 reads CASSQLSGDYEQYF. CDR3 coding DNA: TGCGCCAGCAGCCAGTTGTCGGGAGACTACGAGCAGTACTTC.